The sequence of this TCR beta chain was determined in a study of blood T cell repertoires in COVID-19. Study background: The origin of the acute and convalescent COVID-19 samples was the United States, Italy and Spain. PBMCs, B-cell-depleted T cells, or T cells were the source of the cDNA or gDNA that made up the material.

Under the authors' procedure: Amplification of reference gene primers provided the estimated nucleated cell counts. Measured with immunoSEQ multiplex PCR; TCRdb has only the in-frame clones, and not every one. V and J calls and clone size are copied from that table; D and trimming were computed from the DNA. The sample shows more than 95,000 clones, around 88% of them seen only once. This clone has more than one count but fewer than ten. The V gene lost 2 bases and the J gene lost 2 bases, with 4 bases spanning the gap. The germline V gene has CDR1 SGHKS and CDR2 YYEKEE (reference sequence). The CDR3 is made up of 12 amino acids.

Sequences were obtained from peripheral blood. The chain recombines TRBV5-5 with TRBJ1-1; D is unresolved. This TCR came from a man aged 80 or over with active or convalescent COVID-19. DNA for the CDR3: TGTGCCAGCAGCTTACTAAACACTGAAGCTTTCTTT. Translated, it gives CASSLLNTEAFF.